The present TCR beta chain was sequenced within a study of long-term antiretroviral therapy in people with HIV. In the case of this clone: Its antigen remains unidentified.

Germline V gene data show CDR1 as MNHNY and CDR2 as SVGAGI (reference sequence). Trimming cost V 2 bases and J 1 base, with 8 bases left between them. The CDR3 is 14 amino acids. General observations from the study: Clones with expansion before ART led the repertoire at all time points.

Survey-level immunoSEQ v3.0 assays were run. The protocol was immunoSEQ multiplex PCR, while the TCRdb copy is restricted to in-frame clones and leaves out a portion. Among tens of thousands of clones listed, approximately 89% were seen once. J is TRBJ1-1 and V is TRBV6-6; D is undetermined. The source was unsorted PBMCs, collected 0.1 years before starting antiretroviral therapy. This clonotype originated in a woman in her fifties or sixties with HIV. CDR3 bases: TGTGCCAGCAGTTACGGAAGGTGGAACACTGAAGCTTTCTTT. It codes for CASSYGRWNTEAFF.